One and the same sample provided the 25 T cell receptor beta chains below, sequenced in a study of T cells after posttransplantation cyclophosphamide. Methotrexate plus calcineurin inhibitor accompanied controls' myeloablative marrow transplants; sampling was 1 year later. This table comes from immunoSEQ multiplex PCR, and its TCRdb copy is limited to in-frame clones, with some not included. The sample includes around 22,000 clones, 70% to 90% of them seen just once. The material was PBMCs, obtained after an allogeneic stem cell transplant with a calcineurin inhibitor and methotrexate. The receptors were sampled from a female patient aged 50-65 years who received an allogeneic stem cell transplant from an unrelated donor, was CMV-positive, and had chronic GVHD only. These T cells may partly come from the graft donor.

The CDR3 bases are TGTGCCAGCAGCTTAGGCAGCCAAGAGACCCAGTACTTC. Translated, it gives CASSLGSQETQYF. V and J are TRBV7-9 and TRBJ2-5; D is ambiguous. The germline gives CDR1 SEHNR, CDR2 FQNEAQ (reference sequence). V lost 1 base to trimming and J lost 1 base, with 4 bases between them. CDR3 length: 13 residues.

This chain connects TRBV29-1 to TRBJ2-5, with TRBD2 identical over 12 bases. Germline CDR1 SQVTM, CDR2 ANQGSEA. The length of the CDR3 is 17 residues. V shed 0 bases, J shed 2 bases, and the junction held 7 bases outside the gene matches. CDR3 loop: CSVEDLGTSGWQETQYF. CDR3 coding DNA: TGCAGCGTTGAAGATCTTGGGACTAGCGGGTGGCAAGAGACCCAGTACTTC.

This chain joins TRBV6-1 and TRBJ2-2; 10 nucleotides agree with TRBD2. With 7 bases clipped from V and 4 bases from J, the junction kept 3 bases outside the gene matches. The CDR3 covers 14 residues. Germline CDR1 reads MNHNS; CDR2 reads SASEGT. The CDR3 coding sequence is TGTGCCAGCATTCGGACTAGCGGCACCGGGGAGCTGTTTTTT. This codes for CASIRTSGTGELFF.

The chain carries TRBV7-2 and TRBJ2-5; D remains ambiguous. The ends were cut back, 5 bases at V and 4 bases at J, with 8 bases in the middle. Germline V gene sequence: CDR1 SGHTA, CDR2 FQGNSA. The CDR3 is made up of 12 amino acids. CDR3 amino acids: CASSPLAETQYF. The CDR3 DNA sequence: TGTGCCAGCAGCCCCCTGGCAGAGACCCAGTACTTC.

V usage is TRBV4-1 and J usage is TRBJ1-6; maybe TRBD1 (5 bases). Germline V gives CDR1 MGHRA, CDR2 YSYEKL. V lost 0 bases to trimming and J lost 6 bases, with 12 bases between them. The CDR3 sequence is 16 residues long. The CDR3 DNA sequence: TGCGCCAGCAGCCAAGACGGGGGAAGAGGTAATTCACCCCTCCACTTT. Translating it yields CASSQDGGRGNSPLHF.

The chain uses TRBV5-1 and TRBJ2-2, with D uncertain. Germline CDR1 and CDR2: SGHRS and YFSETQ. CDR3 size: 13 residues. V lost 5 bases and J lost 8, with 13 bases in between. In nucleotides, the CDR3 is TGCGCCAGCAGGGTCCCCGGCGGTGGGGAGCTGTTTTTT. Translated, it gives CASRVPGGGELFF.

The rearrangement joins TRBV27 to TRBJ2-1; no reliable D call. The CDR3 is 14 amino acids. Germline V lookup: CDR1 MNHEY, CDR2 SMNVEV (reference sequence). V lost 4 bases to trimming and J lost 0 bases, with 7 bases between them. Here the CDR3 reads CASSSSYSYNEQFF. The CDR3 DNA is TGTGCCAGCAGTTCTTCCTACTCCTACAATGAGCAGTTCTTC.

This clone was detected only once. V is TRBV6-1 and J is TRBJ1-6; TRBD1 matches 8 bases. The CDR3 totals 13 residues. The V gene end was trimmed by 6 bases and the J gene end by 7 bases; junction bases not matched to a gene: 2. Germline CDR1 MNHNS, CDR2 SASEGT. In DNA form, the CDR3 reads TGTGCCAGCAGCGGGACAGGAAATTCACCCCTCCACTTT. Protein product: CASSGTGNSPLHF.

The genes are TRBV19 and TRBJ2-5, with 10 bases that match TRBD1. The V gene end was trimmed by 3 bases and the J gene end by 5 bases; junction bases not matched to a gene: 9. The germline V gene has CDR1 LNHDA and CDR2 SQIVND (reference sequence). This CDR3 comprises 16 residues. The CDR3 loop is CASSIAPWTGGETQYF. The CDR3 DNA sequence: TGTGCCAGTAGTATTGCCCCCTGGACAGGGGGGGAGACCCAGTACTTC.

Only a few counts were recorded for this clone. The CDR3 reads CASSPVGGGSTGELFF. CDR3 nucleotides: TGTGCCAGCAGCCCAGTGGGGGGAGGTAGCACCGGGGAGCTGTTTTTT. V usage is TRBV9 and J usage is TRBJ2-2, with a weak D call TRBD2 (6 bases). V lost 4 bases to trimming and J lost 4 bases, with 17 bases between them. The CDR3 totals 16 residues. Germline assignment: CDR1 SGDLS and CDR2 YYNGEE. Full variable domain (rest looked up from reference TRBV9 and TRBJ2-2): DSGVTQTPKHLITATGQRVTLRCSPRSGDLSVYWYQQSLDQGLQFLIQYYNGEERAKGNILERFSAQQFPDLHSELNLSSLELGDSALYFCASSPVGGGSTGELFFGEGSRLTVL.

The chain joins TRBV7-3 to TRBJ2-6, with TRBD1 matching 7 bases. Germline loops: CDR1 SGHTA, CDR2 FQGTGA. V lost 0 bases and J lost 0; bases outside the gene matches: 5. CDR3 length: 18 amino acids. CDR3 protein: CASSLTVGQSSGANVLTF. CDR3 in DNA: TGTGCCAGCAGCTTAACGGTGGGACAGAGCTCTGGGGCCAACGTCCTGACTTTC. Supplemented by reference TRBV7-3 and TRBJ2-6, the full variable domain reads GAGVSQTPSNKVTEKGKYVELRCDPISGHTALYWYRQSLGQGPEFLIYFQGTGAADDSGLPNDRFFAVRPEGSVSTLKIQRTERGDSAVYLCASSLTVGQSSGANVLTFGAGSRLTVL.

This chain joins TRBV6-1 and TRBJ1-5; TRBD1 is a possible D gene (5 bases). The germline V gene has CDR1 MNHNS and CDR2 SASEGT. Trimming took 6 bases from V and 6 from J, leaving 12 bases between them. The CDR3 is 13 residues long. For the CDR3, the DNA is TGTGCCAGCAGGGGGCTCGGGGGTCAGCCCCAGCATTTT. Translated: CASRGLGGQPQHF.

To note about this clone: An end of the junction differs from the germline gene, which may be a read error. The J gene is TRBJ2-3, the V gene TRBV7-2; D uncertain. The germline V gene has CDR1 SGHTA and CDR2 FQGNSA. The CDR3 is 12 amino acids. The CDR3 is CAGSFTSDTQYF. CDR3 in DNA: TGTGCCGGCAGCTTTACATCAGATACGCAGTATTTT. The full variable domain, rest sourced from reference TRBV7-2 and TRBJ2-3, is GAGVSQSPSNKVTEKGKDVELRCDPISGHTALYWYRQSLGQGLEFLIYFQGNSAPDKSGLPSDRFSAERTGGSVSTLTIQRTQQEDSAVYLCAGSFTSDTQYFGPGTRLTVL.

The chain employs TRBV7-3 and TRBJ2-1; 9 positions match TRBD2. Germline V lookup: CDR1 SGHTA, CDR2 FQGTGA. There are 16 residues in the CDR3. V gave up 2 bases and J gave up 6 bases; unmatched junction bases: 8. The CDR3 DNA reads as TGTGCCAGCAGCTTATCGACTAGCGGAATCTTCAATGAGCAGTTCTTC. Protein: CASSLSTSGIFNEQFF.

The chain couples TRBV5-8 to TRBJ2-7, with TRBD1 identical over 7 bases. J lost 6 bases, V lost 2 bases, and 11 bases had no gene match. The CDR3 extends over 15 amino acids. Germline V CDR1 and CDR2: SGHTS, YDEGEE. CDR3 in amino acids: CASSFRQGVTGEQYF. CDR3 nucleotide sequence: TGTGCCAGCAGCTTTCGGCAGGGGGTGACGGGCGAGCAGTACTTC. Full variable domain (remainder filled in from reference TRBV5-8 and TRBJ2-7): EAGVTQSPTHLIKTRGQQATLRCSPISGHTSVYWYQQALGLGLQFLLWYDEGEERNRGNFPPRFSGRQFPNYSSELNVNALELEDSALYLCASSFRQGVTGEQYFGPGTRLTVT.

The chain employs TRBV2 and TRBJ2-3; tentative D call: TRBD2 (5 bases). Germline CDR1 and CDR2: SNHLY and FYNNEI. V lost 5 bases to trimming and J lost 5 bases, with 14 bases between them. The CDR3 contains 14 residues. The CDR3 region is CASSHGLSGDTQYF. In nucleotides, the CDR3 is TGTGCCAGCAGTCATGGACTGAGCGGAGATACGCAGTATTTT.

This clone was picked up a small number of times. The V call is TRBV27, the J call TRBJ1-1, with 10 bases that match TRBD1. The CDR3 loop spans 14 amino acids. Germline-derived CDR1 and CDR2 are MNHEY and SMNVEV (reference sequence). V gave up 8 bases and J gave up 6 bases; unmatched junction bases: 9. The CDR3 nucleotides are TGTGCCAGCCATATCCGACAGGGGGCGGCTGAAGCTTTCTTT. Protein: CASHIRQGAAEAFF.

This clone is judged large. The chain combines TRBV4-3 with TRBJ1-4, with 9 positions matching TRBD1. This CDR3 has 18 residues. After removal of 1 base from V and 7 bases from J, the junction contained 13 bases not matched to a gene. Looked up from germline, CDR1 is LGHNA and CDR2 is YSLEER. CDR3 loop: CASSQGVGQGTMGEKLFF. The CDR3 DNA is TGCGCCAGCAGCCAAGGTGTGGGACAGGGCACGATGGGTGAAAAACTGTTTTTT.

The CDR3 region has the DNA TGTGCCAGCAGCCTAGGGGAAGGTGGAGAGACCCAGTACTTC. This codes for CASSLGEGGETQYF. This rearrangement joins TRBV16 to TRBJ2-5; weak D call: TRBD1 (5 bases). The CDR3 sequence is 14 residues long. The germline V gene has CDR1 KGHSY and CDR2 FQNENV. V was clipped by 4 bases and J by 4 bases, with 13 bases between them.

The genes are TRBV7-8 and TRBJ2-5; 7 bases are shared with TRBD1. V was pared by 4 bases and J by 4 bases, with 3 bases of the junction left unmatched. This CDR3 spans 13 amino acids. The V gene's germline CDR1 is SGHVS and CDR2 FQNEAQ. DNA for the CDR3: TGTGCCAGCAGCTCCCGACAGGGAGAGACCCAGTACTTC. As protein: CASSSRQGETQYF.

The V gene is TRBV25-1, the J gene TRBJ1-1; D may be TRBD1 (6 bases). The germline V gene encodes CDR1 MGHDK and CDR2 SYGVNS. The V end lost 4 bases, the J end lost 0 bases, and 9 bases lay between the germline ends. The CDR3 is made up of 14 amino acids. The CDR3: CASSVDRMNTEAFF. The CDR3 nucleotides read TGTGCCAGCAGTGTGGACAGAATGAACACTGAAGCTTTCTTT.

The CDR3 DNA sequence: TGTGCCAGCAGCGAAGGTTACTATAGTTTTTCCTACGAGCAGTACTTC. Protein sequence: CASSEGYYSFSYEQYF. This sequence joins TRBV4-2 and TRBJ2-7, with D unresolved. The CDR3 has 16 amino acids. Per the germline V gene, CDR1 is LGHNA and CDR2 is YNFKEQ. The V gene lost 5 bases and the J gene lost 1 base, with 18 bases spanning the gap.

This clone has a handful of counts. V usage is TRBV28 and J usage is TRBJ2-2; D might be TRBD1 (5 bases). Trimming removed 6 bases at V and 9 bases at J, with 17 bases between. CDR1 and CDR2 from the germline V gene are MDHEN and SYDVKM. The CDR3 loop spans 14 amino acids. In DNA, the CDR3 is TGTGCCAGCAGCAAAACAGGTTCGCCGCGGGAGCTGTTTTTT. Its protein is CASSKTGSPRELFF.

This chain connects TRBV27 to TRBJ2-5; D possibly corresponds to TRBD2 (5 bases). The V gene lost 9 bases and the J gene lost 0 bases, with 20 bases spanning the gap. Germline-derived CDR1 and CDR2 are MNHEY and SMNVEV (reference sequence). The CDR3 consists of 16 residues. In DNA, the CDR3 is TGTGCCAGTCCAGACCTTAGCGACAAGTACCAAGAGACCCAGTACTTC. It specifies CASPDLSDKYQETQYF.

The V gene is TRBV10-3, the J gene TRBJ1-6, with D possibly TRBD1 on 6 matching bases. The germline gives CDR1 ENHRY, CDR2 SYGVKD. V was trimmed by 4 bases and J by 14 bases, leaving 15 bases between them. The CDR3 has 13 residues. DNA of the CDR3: TGTGCCATCAGTGTATCGACTCGGGACACCCTCCACTTT. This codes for CAISVSTRDTLHF.